This TCR beta chain originates from a study of T cell repertoires in cytomegalovirus infection. Study in general: Recently identified HLA-C-restricted CMV epitopes were among the peptides used. Indications of both CMV infection and matching HLA type were provided by public TCR beta signatures.

In its sample, this clonotype was seen a few times. Its cognate antigen is unknown. Each CDR3 protein is one row after TCRdb ran MiXCR on the reads. The data hold about a million distinct CDR3 sequences, with roughly 30% observed a single time. Germline CDR1 and CDR2: SEHNR and FQNEAQ (reference sequence). The CDR3 is made up of 15 amino acids. V lost 1 base and J lost 6, with 13 bases in between. The starting material was cultured CD8+ T cells from PBMCs, obtained from culture after CMV antigen stimulation. The chain couples TRBV7-9 to TRBJ1-5; D gene ambiguous. This clonotype was obtained from a human donor in good health (CMV status not recorded). Some clones in this sample may be carry-over from other donors' samples. CDR3 sequence reads: CASSLGSGLGQPQHF. DNA for the CDR3: TGTGCCAGCAGCTTAGGTTCTGGCTTGGGTCAGCCCCAGCATTTT.